The 24 T cell receptor beta chains below were found in one sample sequenced in a study of cytomegalovirus exposure and HLA in healthy donors. In the PCR, 60 Vbeta and 13 Jbeta primers were used. Repertoires were generated with immunoSEQ multiplex PCR, while TCRdb's copy carries only in-frame clones and drops some. The sample has 100,000 to 150,000 clones; about 71% are singletons. The sample consisted of PBMCs. These receptors all come from a woman aged 55-69 years in good health and CMV-seropositive.

V gene TRBV5-4 combines with J gene TRBJ1-6; D gene uncertain. This CDR3 comprises 14 residues. CDR1 SGHNT and CDR2 YYREEE come from the germline V gene (reference sequence). The germline V and J ends were trimmed by 4 bases and 9 bases, with 14 bases remaining between them. CDR3 in amino acids: CASSPTIESSPLHF. DNA of the CDR3: TGTGCCAGCAGCCCTACGATAGAAAGTTCACCCCTCCACTTT.

As to this clone: The junction departs from the called germline gene at one end, perhaps through a read error. V and J are TRBV18 and TRBJ2-2; no clear D gene. This CDR3 has 15 residues. The germline gives CDR1 KGHSH, CDR2 LQKENI. CDR3: CASSPNHGDTGELFF. CDR3 in DNA: TGTGCCAGTTCACCAAATCACGGTGACACCGGGGAGCTGTTTTTT.

The chain has TRBV11-2 and TRBJ1-2; D gene uncertain. Trimming stripped 4 bases from V and 3 bases from J, with 6 bases between. The germline gives CDR1 SGHAT, CDR2 FQNNGV. The CDR3 is made up of 12 amino acids. The chain's CDR3 is CASSSHYYGYTF. The CDR3 DNA sequence: TGTGCCAGCAGCTCGCACTACTATGGCTACACCTTC.

This clone was observed a single time. The V gene is TRBV10-2, the J gene TRBJ2-3; TRBD2 matches at 15 bases. This CDR3 spans 15 amino acids. Trimming cost V 8 bases and J 7 bases; bases outside gene matches: 7. Germline V gives CDR1 WSHSY, CDR2 SAAADI. CDR3 sequence (DNA): TGCGCCAGCCGGACTAGCGGGGGGGCCCCAAATACGCAGTATTTT. This codes for CASRTSGGAPNTQYF.

The V and J genes are TRBV13 and TRBJ2-5; 8 bases agree with TRBD2. This CDR3 has 17 residues. Germline CDR1 and CDR2: PRHDT and FYEKMQ (reference sequence). Trimming at V came to 5 bases and at J to 5 bases, leaving 16 bases not matched to a gene. The CDR3 here is CASSVRSGTGFGETQYF. The CDR3 region has the DNA TGTGCCAGCAGCGTACGTAGCGGGACTGGGTTCGGCGAGACCCAGTACTTC.

The chain joins TRBV6-6 to TRBJ1-1; TRBD1 might be the D (5 bases). Germline CDR1 is MNHNY and CDR2 is SVGAGI (reference sequence). The V gene lost 8 bases and the J gene lost 1 base, with 11 bases spanning the gap. The CDR3 totals 13 residues. The CDR3 DNA reads as TGTGCCAGCCTACAGGCGCCGAACACTGAAGCTTTCTTT. As protein: CASLQAPNTEAFF.

This clone was seen a few times. The chain combines TRBV18 with TRBJ2-1; 8 nucleotides line up with TRBD1. The CDR3 is 15 residues long. Germline V gene lookup returns CDR1 KGHSH and CDR2 LQKENI. V lost 3 bases and J lost 7; bases outside the gene matches: 8. The CDR3 sequence is CASSPDRGVWNEQFF. Here the CDR3 DNA reads TGTGCCAGCTCACCCGACAGGGGTGTCTGGAATGAGCAGTTCTTC.

This clone has only a few counts. This chain uses TRBV15 with TRBJ2-3; possible D gene TRBD1, 6 bases. The CDR3 runs 14 residues. Germline CDR1 LNHNV, CDR2 YYDKDF (reference sequence). V dropped 8 bases and J dropped 0 bases, with 12 bases sitting between them. The CDR3 here is CATQDSTSTDTQYF. DNA for the CDR3: TGTGCCACCCAGGACAGCACTAGCACAGATACGCAGTATTTT.

The chain carries TRBV5-1 and TRBJ1-4, with D perhaps matching TRBD1 (5 bases). The CDR3 consists of 15 residues. Trimming pared 4 bases from V and 5 bases from J, leaving 15 bases between. Germline-derived CDR1 and CDR2 are SGHRS and YFSETQ. The CDR3 here is CASSQPTGPNEKLFF. The CDR3 DNA sequence: TGCGCCAGCAGCCAACCCACAGGCCCCAATGAAAAACTGTTTTTT.

The chain uses TRBV2 and TRBJ1-5; D is unclear. CDR1 and CDR2 (germline): SNHLY, FYNNEI. The CDR3 is made up of 15 amino acids. Trimming cost V 6 bases and J 1 base, with 13 bases left between them. The CDR3 DNA reads TGTGCCAGCAGCCCCGGACGGGGAAGCAATCAGCCCCAGCATTTT. Its protein is CASSPGRGSNQPQHF. The full variable domain, rest sourced from reference TRBV2 and TRBJ1-5, is EPEVTQTPSHQVTQMGQEVILRCVPISNHLYFYWYRQILGQKVEFLVSFYNNEISEKSEIFDDQFSVERPDGSNFTLKIRSTKLEDSAMYFCASSPGRGSNQPQHFGDGTRLSIL.

This clone appeared a few times. The chain recombines TRBV7-2 with TRBJ1-5; D possibly corresponds to TRBD1 (6 bases). This CDR3 has 16 amino acids. The germline V gene has CDR1 SGHTA and CDR2 FQGNSA. Trimming removed 5 bases from V and 2 bases from J, with 16 bases in between. CDR3 nucleotide sequence: TGTGCCAGCAGCATGCAGGCGGGGGGCGGCAATCAGCCCCAGCATTTT. Translated, it gives CASSMQAGGGNQPQHF.

This clone has more than one count but fewer than ten. The V and J genes are TRBV14 and TRBJ1-1; TRBD1 is a possible D gene (6 bases). CDR3 length equals 15 residues. Germline V gene lookup returns CDR1 SGHDN and CDR2 FVKESK. Between the trimmed V and J ends, which lost 6 bases and 0 bases, there was a span of 14 bases. This CDR3 reads CASRPPGTLNTEAFF. Here the CDR3 DNA reads TGTGCCAGCAGACCGCCCGGGACACTGAACACTGAAGCTTTCTTT. Full variable domain (outside the CDR3, taken from reference TRBV14 and TRBJ1-1): EAGVTQFPSHSVIEKGQTVTLRCDPISGHDNLYWYRRVMGKEIKFLLHFVKESKQDESGMPNNRFLAERTGGTYSTLKVQPAELEDSGVYFCASRPPGTLNTEAFFGQGTRLTVV.

The chain links TRBV7-2 to TRBJ1-4, with 7 bases identical to TRBD1. The germline V gene has CDR1 SGHTA and CDR2 FQGNSA. The CDR3 contains 18 residues. The J segment lost 0 bases and the V segment lost 0 bases, leaving 7 bases of the junction unmatched. CDR3 region: CASSLAPGTAATNEKLFF. In nucleotides, the CDR3 is TGTGCCAGCAGCTTAGCCCCCGGGACAGCTGCAACTAATGAAAAACTGTTTTTT.

V gene TRBV5-1 combines with J gene TRBJ1-4; D might be TRBD1 (6 bases). Germline V gene sequence: CDR1 SGHRS, CDR2 YFSETQ. V lost 0 bases and J lost 8, with 14 bases in between. CDR3 length equals 15 residues. The CDR3 sequence is CASSLGGRTGEKLFF. CDR3 nucleotide sequence: TGCGCCAGCAGCTTGGGGGGGCGAACAGGAGAAAAACTGTTTTTT. The entire variable domain, with the rest obtained from reference TRBV5-1 and TRBJ1-4, is as follows: KAGVTQTPRYLIKTRGQQVTLSCSPISGHRSVSWYQQTPGQGLQFLFEYFSETQRNKGNFPGRFSGRQFSNSRSEMNVSTLELGDSALYLCASSLGGRTGEKLFFGSGTQLSVL.

Only one count was recorded for this clone. V and J are TRBV9 and TRBJ1-1; TRBD1 matches 9 bases. The CDR3 totals 18 residues. CDR1 is SGDLS, CDR2 YYNGEE, per germline. The V and J ends lost 0 bases and 3 bases, in that order; junction bases with no gene match: 12. Here the CDR3 reads CASSVAGTGRSGDTEAFF. CDR3 nucleotides: TGTGCCAGCAGCGTAGCAGGGACAGGGAGGTCCGGGGACACTGAAGCTTTCTTT.

V is TRBV12-5 and J is TRBJ1-1; TRBD1 matches 7 bases. This CDR3 has 13 residues. V lost 6 bases and J lost 6; bases outside the gene matches: 7. In germline, CDR1 is LGHNT, CDR2 FRNRAP. The CDR3 bases are TGTGCTAGTGGACTAGACAGGGTCGCTGAAGCTTTCTTT. Amino acid sequence: CASGLDRVAEAFF.

The chain employs TRBV7-9 and TRBJ2-5; D is unclear. Matching the DNA end better, TRBJ2-7 makes the J call doubtful. The CDR3 runs to 15 residues. Looked up from germline, CDR1 is SEHNR and CDR2 is FQNEAQ (reference sequence). The CDR3 protein is CASSLFVFGLNEQYF. In nucleotides, the CDR3 is TGTGCCAGCAGCTTATTCGTTTTCGGTTTAAACGAGCAGTACTTC.

The chain uses TRBV11-2 and TRBJ2-3; 14 nucleotides align to TRBD2. Germline V lookup: CDR1 SGHAT, CDR2 FQNNGV. V gave up 4 bases and J gave up 3 bases; unmatched junction bases: 9. CDR3 length equals 18 residues. The CDR3 reads CASSSTSGLAGVTDTQYF. DNA for the CDR3: TGTGCCAGCAGCTCCACCTCGGGACTAGCGGGGGTGACAGATACGCAGTATTTT.

The DNA of the CDR3 is TGTGCCAGCAGCTTAGATCCCAGGGGGACCTCTGGAAACACCATATATTTT. Protein product: CASSLDPRGTSGNTIYF. This chain joins TRBV7-8 and TRBJ1-3; 7 bases align to TRBD1. Germline lookup yields CDR1 SGHVS and CDR2 FQNEAQ. CDR3 length equals 17 residues. Trimming at V came to 1 base and at J to 0 bases, leaving 6 bases not matched to a gene.

This clone was seen a single time. The chain has TRBV7-9 and TRBJ1-4; D ambiguous. Trimming took 5 bases from V and 7 from J, leaving 14 bases between them. CDR1 is SEHNR and CDR2 is FQNEAQ in the germline V gene (reference sequence). This CDR3 comprises 14 residues. The CDR3 sequence: CASSPSGNPEKLFF. DNA for the CDR3: TGTGCCAGCAGCCCATCCGGGAACCCTGAAAAACTGTTTTTT.

This sequence joins TRBV6-5 and TRBJ2-6; D gene unclear. The V end was cut by 4 bases, the J end by 0 bases, with 4 bases between. There are 14 residues in the CDR3. Germline V gene lookup returns CDR1 MNHEY and CDR2 SVGAGI. CDR3 nucleotide sequence: TGTGCCAGCAGTTCAGTCTCTGGGGCCAACGTCCTGACTTTC. It specifies CASSSVSGANVLTF.

The chain employs TRBV18 and TRBJ2-7; 7 bases align to TRBD1. The ends lost 2 bases at V and 3 bases at J; junction bases unmatched: 13. The CDR3 has 17 residues. In germline, CDR1 is KGHSH, CDR2 LQKENI. The CDR3 here is CASSPFGTVVRYYEQYF. CDR3 in DNA: TGTGCCAGCTCACCATTCGGGACAGTAGTCCGTTACTACGAGCAGTACTTC. Full variable domain (rest looked up from reference TRBV18 and TRBJ2-7): NAGVMQNPRHLVRRRGQEARLRCSPMKGHSHVYWYRQLPEEGLKFMVYLQKENIIDESGMPKERFSAEFPKEGPSILRIQQVVRGDSAAYFCASSPFGTVVRYYEQYFGPGTRLTVT.

The chain carries TRBV6-6 and TRBJ2-5, with D possibly being TRBD1 (6 bases). Trimming removed 6 bases from V and 4 bases from J, with 18 bases in between. Germline assignment: CDR1 MNHNY and CDR2 SVGAGI (reference sequence). The CDR3 has 15 amino acids. The CDR3 is CASRRQELQGETQYF. The CDR3 nucleotides are TGTGCCAGCAGAAGACAGGAACTTCAGGGAGAGACCCAGTACTTC.

The chain uses TRBV5-1 and TRBJ1-4; 8 nucleotides match TRBD1. Germline CDR1 is SGHRS and CDR2 is YFSETQ. Trimming took 4 bases from V and 4 from J; bases not matched to a gene: 6. This CDR3 contains 15 residues. CDR3: CASSPPTGVNEKLFF. The CDR3, as DNA: TGCGCCAGCAGCCCACCGACAGGGGTTAATGAAAAACTGTTTTTT.